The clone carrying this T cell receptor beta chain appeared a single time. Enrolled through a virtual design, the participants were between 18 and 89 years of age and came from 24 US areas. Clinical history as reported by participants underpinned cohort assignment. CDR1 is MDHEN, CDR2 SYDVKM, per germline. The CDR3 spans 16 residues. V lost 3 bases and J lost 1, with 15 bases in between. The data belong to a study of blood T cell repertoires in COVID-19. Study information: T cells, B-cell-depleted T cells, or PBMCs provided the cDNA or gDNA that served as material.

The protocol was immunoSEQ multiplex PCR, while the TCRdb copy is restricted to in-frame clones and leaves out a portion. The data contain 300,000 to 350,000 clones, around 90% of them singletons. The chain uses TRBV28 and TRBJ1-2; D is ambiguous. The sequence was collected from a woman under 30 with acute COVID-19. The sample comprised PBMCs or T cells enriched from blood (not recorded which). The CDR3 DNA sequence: TGTGCCAGCAGTTTGGAATTCTACAGCTTTAACTATGGCTACACCTTC. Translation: CASSLEFYSFNYGYTF.